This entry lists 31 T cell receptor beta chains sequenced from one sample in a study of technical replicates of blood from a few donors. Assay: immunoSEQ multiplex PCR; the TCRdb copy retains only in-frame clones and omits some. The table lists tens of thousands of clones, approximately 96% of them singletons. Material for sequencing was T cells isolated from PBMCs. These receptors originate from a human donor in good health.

CDR3 DNA sequence: TGCAGCGTTGAGATTCACAGCACAGGGGTCATAGCGGGGCCACAAGAGACCCAGTACTTC. Residues: CSVEIHSTGVIAGPQETQYF. V is TRBV29-1 and J is TRBJ2-5, with a tentative D call TRBD2 (8 bases). Per the germline V gene, CDR1 is SQVTM and CDR2 is ANQGSEA. V was cut by 3 bases and J by 2 bases, with 31 bases left in between. There are 20 residues in the CDR3.

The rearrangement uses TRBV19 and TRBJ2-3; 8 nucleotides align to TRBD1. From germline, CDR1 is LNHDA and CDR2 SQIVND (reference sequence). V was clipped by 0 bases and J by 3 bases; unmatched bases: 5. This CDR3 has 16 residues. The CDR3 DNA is TGTGCCAGTAGTATAGACACCGGGACAGGAACAGATACGCAGTATTTT. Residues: CASSIDTGTGTDTQYF.

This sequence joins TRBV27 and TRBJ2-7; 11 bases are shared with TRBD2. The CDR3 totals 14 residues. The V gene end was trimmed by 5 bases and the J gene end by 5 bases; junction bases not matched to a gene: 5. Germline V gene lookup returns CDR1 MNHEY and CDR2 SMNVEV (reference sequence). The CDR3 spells CASSVLAGGHEQYF. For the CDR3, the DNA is TGTGCCAGCAGTGTGCTAGCGGGAGGCCACGAGCAGTACTTC.

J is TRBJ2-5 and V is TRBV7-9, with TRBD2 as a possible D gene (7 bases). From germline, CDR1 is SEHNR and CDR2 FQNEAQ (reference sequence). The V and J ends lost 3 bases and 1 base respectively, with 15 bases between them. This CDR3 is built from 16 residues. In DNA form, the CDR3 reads TGTGCCAGCAGCTTTACGGGGGGCAAAGGCCAAGAGACCCAGTACTTC. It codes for CASSFTGGKGQETQYF.

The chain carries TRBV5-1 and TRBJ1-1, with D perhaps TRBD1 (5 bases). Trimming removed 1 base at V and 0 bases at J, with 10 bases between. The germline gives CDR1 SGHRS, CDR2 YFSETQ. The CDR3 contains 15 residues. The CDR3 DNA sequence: TGCGCCAGCAGCTTGTGGGGCTCAATGAACACTGAAGCTTTCTTT. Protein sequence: CASSLWGSMNTEAFF.

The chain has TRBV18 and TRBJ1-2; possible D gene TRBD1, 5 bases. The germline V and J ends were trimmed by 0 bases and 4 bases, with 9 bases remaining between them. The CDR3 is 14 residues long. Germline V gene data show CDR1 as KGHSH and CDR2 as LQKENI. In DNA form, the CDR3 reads TGTGCCAGCTCACCACCGGGGGGAGCCTATGGCTACACCTTC. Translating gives CASSPPGGAYGYTF. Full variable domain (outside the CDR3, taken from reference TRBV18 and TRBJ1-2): NAGVMQNPRHLVRRRGQEARLRCSPMKGHSHVYWYRQLPEEGLKFMVYLQKENIIDESGMPKERFSAEFPKEGPSILRIQQVVRGDSAAYFCASSPPGGAYGYTFGSGTRLTVV.

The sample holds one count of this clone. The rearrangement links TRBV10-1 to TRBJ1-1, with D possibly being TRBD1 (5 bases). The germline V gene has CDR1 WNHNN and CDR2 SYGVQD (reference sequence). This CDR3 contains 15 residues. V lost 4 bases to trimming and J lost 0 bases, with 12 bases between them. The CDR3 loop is CASSASTAMNTEAFF. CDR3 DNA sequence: TGCGCCAGCAGTGCGTCGACAGCCATGAACACTGAAGCTTTCTTT.

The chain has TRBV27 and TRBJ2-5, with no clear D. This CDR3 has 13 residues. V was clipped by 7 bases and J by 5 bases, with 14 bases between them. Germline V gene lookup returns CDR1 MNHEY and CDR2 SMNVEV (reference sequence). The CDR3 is CASTTGRRETQYF. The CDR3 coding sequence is TGTGCCAGCACCACTGGCCGGCGGGAGACCCAGTACTTC.

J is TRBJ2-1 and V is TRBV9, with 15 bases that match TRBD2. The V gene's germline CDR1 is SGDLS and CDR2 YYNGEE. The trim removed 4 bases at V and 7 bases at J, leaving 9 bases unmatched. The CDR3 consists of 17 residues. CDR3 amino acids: CASSLNTGLAGGNEQFF. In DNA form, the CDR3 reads TGTGCCAGCAGCTTAAATACGGGACTAGCGGGAGGTAATGAGCAGTTCTTC.

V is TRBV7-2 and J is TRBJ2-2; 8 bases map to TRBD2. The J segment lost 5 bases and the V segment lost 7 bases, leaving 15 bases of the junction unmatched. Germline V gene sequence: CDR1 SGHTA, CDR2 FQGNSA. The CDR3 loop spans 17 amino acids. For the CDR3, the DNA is TGTGCCAGCACCACCCCAGAACATCTAGCGGGTACCGGGGAGCTGTTTTTT. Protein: CASTTPEHLAGTGELFF.

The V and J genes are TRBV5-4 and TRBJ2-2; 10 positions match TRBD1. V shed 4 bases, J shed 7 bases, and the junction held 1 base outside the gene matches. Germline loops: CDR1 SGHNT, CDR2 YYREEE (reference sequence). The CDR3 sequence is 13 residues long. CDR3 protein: CASSGTGVGELFF. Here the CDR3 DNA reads TGTGCCAGCAGCGGGACAGGGGTCGGGGAGCTGTTTTTT.

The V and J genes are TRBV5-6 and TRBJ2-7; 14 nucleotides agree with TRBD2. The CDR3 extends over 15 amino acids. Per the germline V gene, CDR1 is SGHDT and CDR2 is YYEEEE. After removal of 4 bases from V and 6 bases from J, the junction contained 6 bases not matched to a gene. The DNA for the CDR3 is TGTGCCAGCAGCCCGGGACTAGCGGGAGCCCGCGAGCAGTACTTC. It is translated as CASSPGLAGAREQYF.

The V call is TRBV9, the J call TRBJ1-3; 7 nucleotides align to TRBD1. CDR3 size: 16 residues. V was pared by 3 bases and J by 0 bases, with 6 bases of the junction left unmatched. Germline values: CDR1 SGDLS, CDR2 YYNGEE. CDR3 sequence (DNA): TGTGCCAGCAGCGCCCGGGACAGCCACTCTGGAAACACCATATATTTT. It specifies CASSARDSHSGNTIYF.

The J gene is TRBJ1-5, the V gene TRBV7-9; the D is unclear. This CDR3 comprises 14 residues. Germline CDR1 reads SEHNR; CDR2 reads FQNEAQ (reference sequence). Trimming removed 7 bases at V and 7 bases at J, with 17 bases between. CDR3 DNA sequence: TGTGCCAGCACCCTTACGGGGTCCTCACAGCCCCAGCATTTT. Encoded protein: CASTLTGSSQPQHF. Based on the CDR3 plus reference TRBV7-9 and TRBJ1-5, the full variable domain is DTGVSQNPRHKITKRGQNVTFRCDPISEHNRLYWYRQTLGQGPEFLTYFQNEAQLEKSRLLSDRFSAERPKGSFSTLEIQRTEQGDSAMYLCASTLTGSSQPQHFGDGTRLSIL.

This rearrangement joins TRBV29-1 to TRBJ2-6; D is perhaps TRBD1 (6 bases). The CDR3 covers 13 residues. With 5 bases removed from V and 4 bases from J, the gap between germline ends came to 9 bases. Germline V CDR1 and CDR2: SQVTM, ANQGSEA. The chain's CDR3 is CSVQGSGANVLTF. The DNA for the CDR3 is TGCAGCGTTCAGGGGTCCGGGGCCAACGTCCTGACTTTC.

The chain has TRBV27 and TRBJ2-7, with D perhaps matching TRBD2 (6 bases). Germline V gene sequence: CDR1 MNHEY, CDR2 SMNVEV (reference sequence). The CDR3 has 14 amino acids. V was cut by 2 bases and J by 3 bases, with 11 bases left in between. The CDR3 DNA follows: TGTGCCAGCAGTTTAGGAGGGCCCGGCTACGAGCAGTACTTC. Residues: CASSLGGPGYEQYF.

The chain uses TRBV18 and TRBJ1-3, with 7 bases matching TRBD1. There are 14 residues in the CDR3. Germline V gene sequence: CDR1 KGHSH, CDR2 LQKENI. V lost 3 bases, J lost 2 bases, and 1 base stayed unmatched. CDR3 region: CASSPTGAGNTIYF. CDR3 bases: TGTGCCAGCTCACCTACAGGGGCTGGAAACACCATATATTTT.

The chain's CDR3 is CASSLDSRNYGYTF. The CDR3 DNA reads TGTGCCAGCAGCTTGGATTCTCGGAACTATGGCTACACCTTC. The chain is built from TRBV5-5 and TRBJ1-2; D ambiguous. Germline values: CDR1 SGHKS, CDR2 YYEKEE (reference sequence). Trimming left V 0 bases short and J 2 bases short, with 8 bases between. CDR3 length: 14 amino acids.

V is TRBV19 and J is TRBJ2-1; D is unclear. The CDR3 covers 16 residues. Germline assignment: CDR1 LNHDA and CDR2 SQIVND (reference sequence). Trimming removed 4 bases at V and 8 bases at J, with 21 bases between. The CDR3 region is CASSTHYKVVLDEQFF. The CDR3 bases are TGTGCCAGTAGTACTCACTACAAAGTTGTGCTGGATGAGCAGTTCTTC.

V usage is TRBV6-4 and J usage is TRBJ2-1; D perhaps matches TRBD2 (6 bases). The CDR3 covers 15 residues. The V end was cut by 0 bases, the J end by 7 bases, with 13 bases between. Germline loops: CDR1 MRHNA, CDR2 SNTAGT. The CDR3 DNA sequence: TGTGCCAGCAGTGACTCGGCGGGGCAGGGTAATGAGCAGTTCTTC. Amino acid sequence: CASSDSAGQGNEQFF.

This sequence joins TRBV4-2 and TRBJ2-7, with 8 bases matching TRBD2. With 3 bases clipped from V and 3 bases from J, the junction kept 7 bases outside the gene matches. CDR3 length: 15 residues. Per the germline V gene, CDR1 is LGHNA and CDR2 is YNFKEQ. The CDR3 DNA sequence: TGTGCCAGCAGCCATCGAACCGGGGGGGGCTACGAGCAGTACTTC. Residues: CASSHRTGGGYEQYF.

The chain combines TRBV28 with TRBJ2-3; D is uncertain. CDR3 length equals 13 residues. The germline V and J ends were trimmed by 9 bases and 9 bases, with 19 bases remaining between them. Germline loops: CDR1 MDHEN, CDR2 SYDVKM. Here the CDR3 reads CASSRLVENTQYF. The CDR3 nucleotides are TGTGCCAGTTCTCGATTAGTAGAGAACACGCAGTATTTT.

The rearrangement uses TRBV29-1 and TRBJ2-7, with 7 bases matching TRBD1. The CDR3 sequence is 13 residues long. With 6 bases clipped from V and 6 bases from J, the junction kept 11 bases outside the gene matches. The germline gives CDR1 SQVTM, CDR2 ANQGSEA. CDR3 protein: CSVQGTEGLEQYF. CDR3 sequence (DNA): TGCAGCGTGCAAGGGACAGAGGGGCTCGAGCAGTACTTC.

Here the CDR3 reads CASSQRGEKLFF. The CDR3 coding sequence is TGCGCCAGCAGCCAGCGGGGGGAAAAACTGTTTTTT. The genes are TRBV4-1 and TRBJ1-4; D is perhaps TRBD1 (5 bases). V was clipped by 3 bases and J by 8 bases, with 7 bases between them. From germline, CDR1 is MGHRA and CDR2 YSYEKL. The CDR3 runs to 12 residues.

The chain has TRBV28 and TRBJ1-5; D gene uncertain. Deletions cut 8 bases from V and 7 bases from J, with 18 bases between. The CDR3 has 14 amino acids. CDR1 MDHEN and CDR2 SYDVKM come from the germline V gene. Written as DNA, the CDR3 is TGTGCCAGCCGCCCCGCCGAGGGCTGGCAGCCCCAGCATTTT. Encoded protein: CASRPAEGWQPQHF.

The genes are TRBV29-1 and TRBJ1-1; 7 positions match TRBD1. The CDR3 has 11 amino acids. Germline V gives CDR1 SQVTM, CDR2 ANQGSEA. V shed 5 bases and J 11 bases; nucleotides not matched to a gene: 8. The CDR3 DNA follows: TGCAGCGTTACCACAGGGGTGGCGGCTTTCTTT. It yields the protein CSVTTGVAAFF.

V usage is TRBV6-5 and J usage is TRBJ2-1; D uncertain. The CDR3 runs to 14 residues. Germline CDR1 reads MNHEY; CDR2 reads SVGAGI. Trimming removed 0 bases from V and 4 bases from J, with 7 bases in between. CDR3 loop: CASSYSSGYNEQFF. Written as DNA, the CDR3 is TGTGCCAGCAGTTACTCCTCCGGGTACAATGAGCAGTTCTTC.

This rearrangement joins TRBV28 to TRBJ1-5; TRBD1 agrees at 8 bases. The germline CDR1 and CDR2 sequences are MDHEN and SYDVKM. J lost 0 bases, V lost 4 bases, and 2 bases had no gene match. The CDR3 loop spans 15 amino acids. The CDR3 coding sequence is TGTGCCAGCAGTTGGGACAGGTATAGCAATCAGCCCCAGCATTTT. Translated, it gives CASSWDRYSNQPQHF.

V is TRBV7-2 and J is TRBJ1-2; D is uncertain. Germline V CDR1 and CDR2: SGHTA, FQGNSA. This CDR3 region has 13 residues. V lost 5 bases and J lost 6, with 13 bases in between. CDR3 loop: CASSPPAGNGYTF. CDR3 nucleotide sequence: TGTGCCAGCAGCCCGCCCGCGGGGAATGGCTACACCTTC. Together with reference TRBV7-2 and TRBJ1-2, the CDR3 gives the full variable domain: GAGVSQSPSNKVTEKGKDVELRCDPISGHTALYWYRQSLGQGLEFLIYFQGNSAPDKSGLPSDRFSAERTGGSVSTLTIQRTQQEDSAVYLCASSPPAGNGYTFGSGTRLTVV.

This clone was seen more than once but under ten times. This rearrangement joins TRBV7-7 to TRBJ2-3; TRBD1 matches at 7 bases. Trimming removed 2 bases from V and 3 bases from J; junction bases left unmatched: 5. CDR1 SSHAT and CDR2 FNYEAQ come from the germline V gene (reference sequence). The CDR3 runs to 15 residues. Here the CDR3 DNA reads TGTGCCAGCAGCTTAACAGGGGAAAGGACAGATACGCAGTATTTT. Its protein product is CASSLTGERTDTQYF. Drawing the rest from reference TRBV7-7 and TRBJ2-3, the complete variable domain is GAGVSQSPRYKVTKRGQDVTLRCDPISSHATLYWYQQALGQGPEFLTYFNYEAQPDKSGLPSDRFSAERPEGSISTLTIQRTEQRDSAMYRCASSLTGERTDTQYFGPGTRLTVL.

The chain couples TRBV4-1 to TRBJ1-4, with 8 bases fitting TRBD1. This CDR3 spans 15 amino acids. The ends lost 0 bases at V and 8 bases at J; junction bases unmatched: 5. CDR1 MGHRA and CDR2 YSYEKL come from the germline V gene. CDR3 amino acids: CASSQDPRTGEKLFF. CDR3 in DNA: TGCGCCAGCAGCCAAGATCCCCGGACAGGGGAAAAACTGTTTTTT.